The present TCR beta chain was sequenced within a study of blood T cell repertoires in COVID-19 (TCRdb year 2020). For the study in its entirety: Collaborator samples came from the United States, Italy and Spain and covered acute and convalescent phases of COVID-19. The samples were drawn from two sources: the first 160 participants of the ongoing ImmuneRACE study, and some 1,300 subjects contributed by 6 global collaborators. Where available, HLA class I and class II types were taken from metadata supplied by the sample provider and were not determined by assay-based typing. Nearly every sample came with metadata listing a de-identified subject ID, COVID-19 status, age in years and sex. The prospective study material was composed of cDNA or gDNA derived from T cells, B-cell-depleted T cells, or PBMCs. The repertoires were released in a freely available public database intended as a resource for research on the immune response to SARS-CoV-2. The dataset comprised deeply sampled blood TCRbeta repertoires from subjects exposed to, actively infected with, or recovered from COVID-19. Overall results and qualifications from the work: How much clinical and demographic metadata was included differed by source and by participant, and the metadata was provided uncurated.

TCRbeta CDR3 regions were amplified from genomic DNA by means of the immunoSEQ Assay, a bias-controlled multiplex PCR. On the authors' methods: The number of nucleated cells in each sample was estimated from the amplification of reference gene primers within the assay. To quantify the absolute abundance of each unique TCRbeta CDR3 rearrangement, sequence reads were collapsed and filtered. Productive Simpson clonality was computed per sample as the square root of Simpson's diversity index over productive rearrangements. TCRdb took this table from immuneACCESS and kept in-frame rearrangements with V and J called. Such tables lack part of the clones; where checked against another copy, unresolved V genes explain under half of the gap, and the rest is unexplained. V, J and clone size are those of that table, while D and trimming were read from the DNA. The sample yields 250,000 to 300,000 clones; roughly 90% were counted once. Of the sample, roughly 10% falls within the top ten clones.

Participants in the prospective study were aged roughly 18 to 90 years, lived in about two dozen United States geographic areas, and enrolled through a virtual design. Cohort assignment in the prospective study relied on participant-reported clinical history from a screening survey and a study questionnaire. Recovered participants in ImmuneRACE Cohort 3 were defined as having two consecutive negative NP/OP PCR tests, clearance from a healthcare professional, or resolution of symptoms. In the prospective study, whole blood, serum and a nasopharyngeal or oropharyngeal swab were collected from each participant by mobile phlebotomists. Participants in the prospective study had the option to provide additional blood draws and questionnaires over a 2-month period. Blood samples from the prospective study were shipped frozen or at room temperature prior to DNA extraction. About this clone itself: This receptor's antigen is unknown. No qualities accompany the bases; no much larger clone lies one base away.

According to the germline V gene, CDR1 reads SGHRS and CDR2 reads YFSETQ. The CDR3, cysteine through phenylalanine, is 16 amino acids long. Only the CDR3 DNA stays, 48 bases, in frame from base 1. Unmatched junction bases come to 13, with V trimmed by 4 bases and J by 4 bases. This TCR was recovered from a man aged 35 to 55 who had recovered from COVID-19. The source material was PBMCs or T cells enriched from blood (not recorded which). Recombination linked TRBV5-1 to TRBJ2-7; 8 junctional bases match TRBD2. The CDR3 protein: CASSPGGSGIPYEQYF. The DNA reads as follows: TGCGCCAGCAGCCCGGGGGGTAGCGGGATTCCGTACGAGCAGTACTTC. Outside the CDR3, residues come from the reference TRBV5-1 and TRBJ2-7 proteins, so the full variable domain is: KAGVTQTPRYLIKTRGQQVTLSCSPISGHRSVSWYQQTPGQGLQFLFEYFSETQRNKGNFPGRFSGRQFSNSRSEMNVSTLELGDSALYLCASSPGGSGIPYEQYFGPGTRLTVT.